The entry that follows covers one T cell receptor beta chain sequence. These data are taken from a study of cytomegalovirus exposure and HLA in healthy donors. Amplification used 60 Vbeta primers and 13 Jbeta primers. Profiled with immunoSEQ multiplex PCR; TCRdb holds only in-frame clones, not every one. The repertoire holds tens of thousands of clones, 65% to 70% seen once, with about 1.9% in the top ten. The CDR3 contains 13 residues. Deletions cut 0 bases from V and 6 bases from J, with 9 bases between. Germline lookup yields CDR1 SGHAT and CDR2 FQNNGV. The TCR was taken from a woman aged 25 to 45 in good health and CMV-seronegative. V gene TRBV11-2 combines with J gene TRBJ2-7; a possible D gene is TRBD1 (5 bases). The sample comprised PBMCs. The CDR3 region is CASSLDLRGEQYF. The CDR3 DNA follows: TGTGCCAGCAGCTTAGATCTAAGGGGCGAGCAGTACTTC.